This T cell receptor (beta chain) was profiled in a study of T cell changes during pregnancy in multiple sclerosis. This clone was observed a single time. TCRdb keeps only in-frame clones here, not all; method: immunoSEQ multiplex PCR. The repertoire holds some 50,000 clones, with 80% to 95% as singletons. Trimming took off 1 base at V and 4 bases at J, with 9 bases between the two ends. The CDR3 contains 15 residues. Germline V gene lookup returns CDR1 SGDLS and CDR2 YYNGEE. The rearrangement joins TRBV9 to TRBJ2-6; possibly TRBD2 for D (5 bases). The sample consisted of peripheral blood, taken after pregnancy. This receptor was obtained from a female donor with multiple sclerosis, enrolled in a pregnancy study. Written as DNA, the CDR3 is TGTGCCAGCAGCGTATCGGGGAACGGGGCCAACGTCCTGACTTTC. Translation gives CASSVSGNGANVLTF.